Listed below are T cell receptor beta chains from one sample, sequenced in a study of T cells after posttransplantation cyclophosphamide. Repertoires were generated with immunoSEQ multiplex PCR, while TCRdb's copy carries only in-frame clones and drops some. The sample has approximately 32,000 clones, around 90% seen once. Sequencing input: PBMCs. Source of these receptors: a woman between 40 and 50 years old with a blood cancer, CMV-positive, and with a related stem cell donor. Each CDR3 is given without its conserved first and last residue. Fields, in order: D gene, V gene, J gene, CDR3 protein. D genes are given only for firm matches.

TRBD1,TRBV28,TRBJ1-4,ASSSDRGRGEKLF
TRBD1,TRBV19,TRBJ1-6,ASSNRDRQNSPLH
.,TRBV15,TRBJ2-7,ATSRVRGYEQY
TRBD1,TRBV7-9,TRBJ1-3,ASSSGTGTGNTIY
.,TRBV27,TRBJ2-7,ASSPLDSSYEQY
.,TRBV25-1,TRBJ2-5,ASSEFWGVNQETQY
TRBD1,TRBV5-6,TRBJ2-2,ASSSFPGQGGTGELF
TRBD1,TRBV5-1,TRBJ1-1,ASSPRDRGGTEAF
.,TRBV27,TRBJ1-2,ASRVGAYNYGYT
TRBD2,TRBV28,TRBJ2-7,ASSEMGLADYEQY
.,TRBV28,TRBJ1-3,ASSLFTGSNGNTIY
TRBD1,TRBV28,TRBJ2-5,ATQAPGQGKEQY
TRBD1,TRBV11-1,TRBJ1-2,ASSRDRVGYT
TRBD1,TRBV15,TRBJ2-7,ATSTGTGAYEQY
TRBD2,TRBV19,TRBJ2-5,ASSPAGGGTGETQY
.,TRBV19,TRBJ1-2,ASSTRQERGYT
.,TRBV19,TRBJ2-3,ARPTFGGGTQY
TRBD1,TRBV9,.,ASKGQGFGEQF
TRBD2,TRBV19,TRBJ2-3,ASSIDRGGPDTQY
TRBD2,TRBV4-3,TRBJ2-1,ASSQPLAGGSFEQF
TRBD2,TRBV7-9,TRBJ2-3,ASSLGTSGAVTLTDTQY
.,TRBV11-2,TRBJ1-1,ASSPIQGMNTEAF
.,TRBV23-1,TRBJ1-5,ASSPLLQAQH
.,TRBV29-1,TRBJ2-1,SVEETRYEQF
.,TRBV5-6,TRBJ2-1,ASSLGRSNEQF
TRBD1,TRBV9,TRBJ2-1,ASSAPGTGPYNEQF
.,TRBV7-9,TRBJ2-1,ASSLAVHGGYNEQF
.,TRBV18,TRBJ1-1,ASSQQGNTEAF
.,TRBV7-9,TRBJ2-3,ASSLWLESQY
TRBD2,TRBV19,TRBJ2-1,ASSMFGGGSYNEQF
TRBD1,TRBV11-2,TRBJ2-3,ASSDRVTDTQY
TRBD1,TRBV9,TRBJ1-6,ASSVTPVGTGDPLH
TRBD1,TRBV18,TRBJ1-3,ASSQGSTGAVSGNTIY
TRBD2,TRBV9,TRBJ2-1,ASSVVPAGGSYNEQF
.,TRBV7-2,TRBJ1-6,ASSLGPLSSYNSPLH
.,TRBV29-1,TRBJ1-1,SVGRGFDTEAF
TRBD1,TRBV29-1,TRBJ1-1,SVDRTGLNTEAF
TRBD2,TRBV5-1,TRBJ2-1,ASSLASGGNEQF
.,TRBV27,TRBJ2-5,ASSLGVVETQY
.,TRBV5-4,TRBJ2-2,ASSLSSGTGELF
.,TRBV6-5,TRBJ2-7,ASSYGHSSSYEQY
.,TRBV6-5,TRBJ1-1,ASKRGGNTEAF
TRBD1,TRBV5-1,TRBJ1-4,ASSFGTAQNEKLF
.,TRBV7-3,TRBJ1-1,ASRNFPNTEAF
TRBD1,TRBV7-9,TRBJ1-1,ASSSTGLNTEAF